This T cell receptor beta chain was retrieved from a study of blood T cell repertoires in COVID-19. Study-wide context: Acute and convalescent COVID-19 samples came from the United States, Italy and Spain. T cells, B-cell-depleted T cells, or PBMCs supplied cDNA or gDNA.

In the study's own analysis: Estimates of nucleated cell counts were drawn from the amplification of reference gene primers. TCRdb keeps only in-frame clones here, not all; method: immunoSEQ multiplex PCR. Clone size and V and J calls were adopted from that table, with D and trimming inferred from the DNA. The sample includes 200,000 to 300,000 clones, 86% of them seen just once. The CDR3 loop spans 15 amino acids. Between the trimmed V and J ends, which lost 6 bases and 6 bases, there was a span of 18 bases. The germline V gene encodes CDR1 MDHEN and CDR2 SYDVKM. The source is a man aged 30-40 years with active or convalescent COVID-19. The chain joins TRBV28 to TRBJ1-5; D call uncertain. Sample: peripheral blood. The CDR3 here is CASSYRGSSGQPQHF. CDR3 in DNA: TGTGCCAGCAGCTATAGAGGGAGTTCGGGTCAGCCCCAGCATTTT.